The subject of this entry is one T cell receptor (beta chain). The antigen remains unidentified. The sample comes from a study of blood T cells in healthy people across ages. Each donor was a healthy Caucasian individual from Russia, aged 6 to 90. Trimming left V 6 bases short and J 9 bases short, with 14 bases between. Germline assignment: CDR1 LGHNT and CDR2 FRNRAP. The CDR3 sequence is 12 residues long. With a J-beta primer mix and a sample-barcoded 5' primer, a second PCR ran 7 to 11 cycles. TCRdb analysed the 5' RACE reads with MiXCR anew, one entry per CDR3 protein. The data hold roughly 410,000 distinct CDR3 sequences, with 45% to 60% observed a single time. Study-wide points: Whereas aged donors had fewer naive CD4+ cells, long-lived donors had more of them and higher diversity.

The chain joins TRBV12-5 to TRBJ2-5; tentatively, D is TRBD2 (5 bases). The receptor was derived from a man in his fifties or sixties in good health. Sequencing was carried out using blood. In DNA form, the CDR3 reads TGTGCTAGTGGAGGGATCGGGGTGTCCCAGTACTTC. It translates to CASGGIGVSQYF.